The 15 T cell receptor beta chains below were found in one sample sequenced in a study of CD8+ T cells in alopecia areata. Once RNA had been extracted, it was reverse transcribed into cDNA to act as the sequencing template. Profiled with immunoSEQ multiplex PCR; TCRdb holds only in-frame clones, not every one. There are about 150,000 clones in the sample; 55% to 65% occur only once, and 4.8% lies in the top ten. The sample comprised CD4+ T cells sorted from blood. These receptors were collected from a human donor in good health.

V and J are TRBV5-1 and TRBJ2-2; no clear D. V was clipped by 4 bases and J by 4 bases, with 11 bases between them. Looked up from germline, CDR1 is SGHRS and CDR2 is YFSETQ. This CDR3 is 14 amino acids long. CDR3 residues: CASSAGRVTGELFF. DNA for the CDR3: TGCGCCAGCAGCGCCGGACGGGTCACCGGGGAGCTGTTTTTT.

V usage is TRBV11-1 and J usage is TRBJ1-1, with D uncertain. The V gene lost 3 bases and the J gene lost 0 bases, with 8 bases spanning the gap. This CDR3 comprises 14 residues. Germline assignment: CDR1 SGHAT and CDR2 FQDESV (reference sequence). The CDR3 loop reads CASSFGRMNTEAFF. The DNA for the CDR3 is TGTGCCAGCAGCTTTGGCAGAATGAACACTGAAGCTTTCTTT.

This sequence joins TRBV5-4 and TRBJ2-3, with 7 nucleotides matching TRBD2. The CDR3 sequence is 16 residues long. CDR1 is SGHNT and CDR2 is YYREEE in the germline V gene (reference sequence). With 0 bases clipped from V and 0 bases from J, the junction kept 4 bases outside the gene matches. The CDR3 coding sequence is TGTGCCAGCAGCTTGGCGGCGGGAGTGAGCACAGATACGCAGTATTTT. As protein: CASSLAAGVSTDTQYF.

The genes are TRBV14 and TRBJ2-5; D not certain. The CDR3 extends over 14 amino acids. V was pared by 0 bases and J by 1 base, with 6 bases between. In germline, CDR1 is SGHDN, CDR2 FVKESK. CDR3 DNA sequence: TGTGCCAGCAGCCAAGATCGGCCCCAAGAGACCCAGTACTTC. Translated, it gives CASSQDRPQETQYF.

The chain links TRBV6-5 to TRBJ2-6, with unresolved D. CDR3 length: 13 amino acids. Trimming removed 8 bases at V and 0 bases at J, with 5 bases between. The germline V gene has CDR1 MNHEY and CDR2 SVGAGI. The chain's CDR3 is CASGLSGANVLTF. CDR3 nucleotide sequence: TGTGCCAGCGGGCTCTCTGGGGCCAACGTCCTGACTTTC.

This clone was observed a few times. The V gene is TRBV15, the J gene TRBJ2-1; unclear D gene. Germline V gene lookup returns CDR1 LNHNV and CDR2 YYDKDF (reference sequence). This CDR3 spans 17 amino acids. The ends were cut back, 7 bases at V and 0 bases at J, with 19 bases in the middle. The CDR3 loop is CATNPWRTAGSYNEQFF. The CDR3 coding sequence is TGTGCCACCAATCCTTGGCGGACGGCCGGCTCCTACAATGAGCAGTTCTTC.

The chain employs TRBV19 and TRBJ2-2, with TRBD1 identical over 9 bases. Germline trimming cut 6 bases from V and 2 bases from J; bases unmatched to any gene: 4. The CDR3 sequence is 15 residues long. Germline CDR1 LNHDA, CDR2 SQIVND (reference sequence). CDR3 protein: CASRRTGDNTGELFF. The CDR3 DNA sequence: TGTGCCAGTAGGAGGACAGGGGATAACACCGGGGAGCTGTTTTTT. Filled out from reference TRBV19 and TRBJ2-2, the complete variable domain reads DGGITQSPKYLFRKEGQNVTLSCEQNLNHDAMYWYRQDPGQGLRLIYYSQIVNDFQKGDIAEGYSVSREKKESFPLTVTSAQKNPTAFYLCASRRTGDNTGELFFGEGSRLTVL.

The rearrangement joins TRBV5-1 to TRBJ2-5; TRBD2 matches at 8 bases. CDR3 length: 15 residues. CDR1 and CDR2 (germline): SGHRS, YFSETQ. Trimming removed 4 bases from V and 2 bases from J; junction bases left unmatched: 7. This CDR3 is CASSLPAGVQETQYF. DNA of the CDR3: TGCGCCAGCAGCCTGCCAGCGGGGGTGCAAGAGACCCAGTACTTC.

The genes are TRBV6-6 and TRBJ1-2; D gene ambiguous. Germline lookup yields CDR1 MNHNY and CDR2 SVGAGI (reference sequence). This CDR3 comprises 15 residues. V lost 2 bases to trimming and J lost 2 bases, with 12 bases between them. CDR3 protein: CASSYGITLNYGYTF. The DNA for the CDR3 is TGTGCCAGCAGTTACGGCATCACTCTAAACTATGGCTACACCTTC.

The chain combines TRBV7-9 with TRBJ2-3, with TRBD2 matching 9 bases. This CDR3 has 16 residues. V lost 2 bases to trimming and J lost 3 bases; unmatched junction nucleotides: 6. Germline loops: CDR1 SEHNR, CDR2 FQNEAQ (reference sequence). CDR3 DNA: TGTGCCAGCAGCTTAAACGCGGGAGGGAGGACAGATACGCAGTATTTT. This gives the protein CASSLNAGGRTDTQYF.

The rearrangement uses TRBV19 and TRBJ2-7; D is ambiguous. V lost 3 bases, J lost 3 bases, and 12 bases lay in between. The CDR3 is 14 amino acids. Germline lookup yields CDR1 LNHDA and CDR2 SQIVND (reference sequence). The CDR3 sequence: CASSIGSRRYEQYF. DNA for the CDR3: TGTGCCAGTAGTATTGGGTCCAGACGCTACGAGCAGTACTTC.

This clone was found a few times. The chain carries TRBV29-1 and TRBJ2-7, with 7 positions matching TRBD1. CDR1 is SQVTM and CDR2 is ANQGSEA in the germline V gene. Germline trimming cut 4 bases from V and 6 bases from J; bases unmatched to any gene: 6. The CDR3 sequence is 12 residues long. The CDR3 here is CSVGTGVSEQYF. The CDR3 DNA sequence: TGCAGCGTTGGGACAGGAGTCTCCGAGCAGTACTTC.

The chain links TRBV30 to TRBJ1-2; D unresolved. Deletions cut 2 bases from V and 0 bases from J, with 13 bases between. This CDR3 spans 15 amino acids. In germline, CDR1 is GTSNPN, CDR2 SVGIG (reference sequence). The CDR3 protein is CAWSSRVTANYGYTF. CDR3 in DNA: TGTGCCTGGAGTTCCCGGGTTACAGCTAACTATGGCTACACCTTC.

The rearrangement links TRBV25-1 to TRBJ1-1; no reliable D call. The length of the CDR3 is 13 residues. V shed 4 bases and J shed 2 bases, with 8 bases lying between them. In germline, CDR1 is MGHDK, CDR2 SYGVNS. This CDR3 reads CASSAGHNTEAFF. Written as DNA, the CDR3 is TGTGCCAGCAGTGCTGGCCATAACACTGAAGCTTTCTTT.

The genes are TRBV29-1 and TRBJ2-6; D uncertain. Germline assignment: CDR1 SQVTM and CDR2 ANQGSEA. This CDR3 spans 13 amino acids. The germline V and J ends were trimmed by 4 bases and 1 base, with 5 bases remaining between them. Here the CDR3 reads CSVGASGANVLTF. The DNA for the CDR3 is TGCAGCGTTGGAGCGTCTGGGGCCAACGTCCTGACTTTC.